This T cell receptor beta chain was identified in a study of cytomegalovirus exposure and HLA in healthy donors. As for the study in general: Unique TCRs numbering some 80 million, obtained from HLA-typed donors, made up an early data release. Out of a few hundred genotyped donors, roughly 83% belonged to the Caucasian-associated ancestry cluster. Study conclusions and caveats: Some TCR beta chains (164 of them) were listed as cytomegalovirus-associated.

With 60 Vbeta and 13 Jbeta primers, the PCR was carried out. In the original processing: Later, tens of millions of unique TCR beta chains were counted in an analysis, and 10 million to 12 million of them were shared. Sequencing was performed with immunoSEQ multiplex PCR; in TCRdb, only in-frame clones are kept and a portion is missing. The V and J calls and clone size were taken over from that table, and D and trimming were inferred from the DNA. The repertoire consists of tens of thousands of clones, with roughly two thirds occurring once and the leading ten covering about 7.6%. This clone has a single count. The target antigen is unknown. J was trimmed by 2 bases and V by 4 bases; bases with no gene match: 9. The CDR3 contains 16 residues. Per germline, CDR1 MNHNS and CDR2 SASEGT.

The sequence was collected from a man in his forties or fifties in good health and CMV-seropositive. Sequenced: PBMCs. The chain links TRBV6-1 to TRBJ2-3; 7 positions agree with TRBD2. The CDR3 reads CASSGSFGGYTDTQYF. The CDR3 DNA is TGTGCCAGCAGTGGATCCTTCGGGGGGTACACAGATACGCAGTATTTT.